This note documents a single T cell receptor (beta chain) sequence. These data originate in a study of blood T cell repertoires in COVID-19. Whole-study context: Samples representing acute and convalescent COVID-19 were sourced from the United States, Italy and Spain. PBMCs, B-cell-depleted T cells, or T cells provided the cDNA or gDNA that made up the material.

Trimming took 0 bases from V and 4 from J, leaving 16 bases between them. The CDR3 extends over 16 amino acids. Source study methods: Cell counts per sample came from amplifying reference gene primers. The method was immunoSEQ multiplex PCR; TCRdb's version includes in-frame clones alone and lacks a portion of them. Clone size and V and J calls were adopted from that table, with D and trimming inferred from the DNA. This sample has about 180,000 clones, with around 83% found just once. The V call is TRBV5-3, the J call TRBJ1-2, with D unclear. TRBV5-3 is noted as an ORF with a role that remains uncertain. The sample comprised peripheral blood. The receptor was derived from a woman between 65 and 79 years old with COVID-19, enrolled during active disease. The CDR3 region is CARSLGLGKLIYGYTF. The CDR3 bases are TGTGCCAGAAGCTTGGGCCTCGGGAAATTGATCTATGGCTACACCTTC.